This note documents a single T cell receptor (beta chain) sequence. CDR1 is KGHSH, CDR2 LQKENI, per germline. The CDR3 loop spans 17 amino acids. Trimming cost V 3 bases and J 4 bases; bases outside gene matches: 11. These data come from a study of blood T cell repertoires in COVID-19. At the level of the study: The cDNA or gDNA used as material had been derived from T cells, B-cell-depleted T cells, or PBMCs.

Data came from immunoSEQ multiplex PCR; TCRdb stores just in-frame clones and leaves some out. The table lists 84,000 or so clones, around 80% of them singletons. Sequenced input: peripheral blood. This receptor was taken from a woman older than 75 with acute or convalescent COVID-19. This chain connects TRBV18 to TRBJ2-3; 9 bases agree with TRBD2. Here the CDR3 DNA reads TGTGCCAGCTCACCCTCCGGGCTAGCGGGATCCGCAGATACGCAGTATTTT. This translates into CASSPSGLAGSADTQYF.